The 4 T cell receptor beta chains listed next were all sequenced from one sample in a study of blood T cell repertoires in COVID-19. The method was immunoSEQ multiplex PCR; TCRdb's version includes in-frame clones alone and lacks a portion of them. The repertoire holds about 120,000 clones, with around 91% as singletons. The specimen was peripheral blood. All receptors derive from a man between 65 and 80 years old with active or convalescent COVID-19.

This clone was observed once. This chain links TRBV19 with TRBJ2-2; TRBD2 is a possible D gene (6 bases). The V and J ends lost 5 bases and 4 bases respectively, with 17 bases between them. This CDR3 has 16 amino acids. The germline CDR1 and CDR2 sequences are LNHDA and SQIVND (reference sequence). The CDR3 DNA reads TGTGCCAGTAGTCCAGGTGCAGGGCGGGGCACCGGGGAGCTGTTTTTT. Translating it yields CASSPGAGRGTGELFF.

The gene calls are TRBV6-6 and TRBJ1-3; weak D call: TRBD1 (6 bases). The length of the CDR3 is 14 residues. Germline V gene data show CDR1 as MNHNY and CDR2 as SVGAGI (reference sequence). With 6 bases removed from V and 2 bases from J, the gap between germline ends came to 11 bases. The DNA of the CDR3 is TGTGCCAGCAGACAGGGATCCCCTGGAAACACCATATATTTT. Its translation is CASRQGSPGNTIYF.

This chain joins TRBV24-1 and TRBJ2-1, with TRBD1 matching over 7 bases. CDR1 and CDR2 from the germline V gene are KGHDR and SFDVKD. The CDR3 runs 16 residues. V dropped 4 bases and J dropped 3; count of bases not matched to a gene: 8. CDR3 sequence reads: CATSEPPQGNYNEQFF. CDR3 coding DNA: TGTGCCACCAGTGAACCACCACAGGGGAACTACAATGAGCAGTTCTTC.

The chain couples TRBV14 to TRBJ1-4; D remains ambiguous. CDR1 SGHDN and CDR2 FVKESK come from the germline V gene. The V end was cut by 4 bases, the J end by 5 bases, with 11 bases between. The CDR3 runs to 14 residues. CDR3 protein: CASSLPGPNEKLFF. The CDR3, as DNA: TGTGCCAGCAGCCTTCCAGGTCCAAATGAAAAACTGTTTTTT.